This T cell receptor beta chain was retrieved from a study of low-dose radiotherapy and immunotherapy resistance in tumors. The overall study: Cohort 1 patients were irradiated with 0.5 Gy fractions every 2 weeks to 6.5 Gy total. On an every-two-weeks schedule, patients received intravenous nivolumab 240 mg, along with ipilimumab 1 mg/kg every six weeks.

V shed 7 bases and J 4 bases; nucleotides not matched to a gene: 4. Germline assignment: CDR1 MNHEY and CDR2 SVGAGI. This CDR3 comprises 15 residues. First-strand cDNA used TRAV- and TRBV-specific primers, covering alpha and beta chains. TCR amplification used about 20 PCR cycles, a constant-region primer and a V-primer adapter. mRNA that had been isolated underwent amplification through in vitro transcription. TCRdb reprocessed the reads via MiXCR and lists one record per CDR3 protein. Found here are tens of thousands of distinct CDR3 sequences, around 18% of them singletons; the top ten hold 5.5% to 6%. Described time point: before trial treatment. This clonotype has ten or more counts.

The sequences come from PBMCs, collected before treatment. This chain connects TRBV6-5 to TRBJ1-6, with 10 bases identical to TRBD1. The source of this sequence is a male donor with prostate cancer. CDR3 coding DNA: TGTGCCAGCAAGGGACAGGGGCTTTATAATTCACCCCTCCACTTT. This translates into CASKGQGLYNSPLHF.